This is a list of T cell receptor beta chains from one sample in a study of early T cells in non-severe SARS-CoV-2 infection. TCRdb called the 5' RACE reads again in MiXCR, with one record for every CDR3 protein. Of tens of thousands of distinct CDR3 sequences listed, 12% to 15% are singletons. The specimen was whole blood. The origin of the receptors is an adult who was a healthcare worker with PCR-confirmed SARS-CoV-2 infection or an uninfected control (not recorded which). CDR3s include the opening cysteine and the closing phenylalanine or tryptophan. Each record gives: clone size, V gene, J gene, CDR3 protein. Expanded clones get a size class; other rows say once, few or many, or leave the size out.

abundance: once
v_gene: TRBV4-1
j_gene: TRBJ1-1
CDR3aa: CASSQDMDTEAFF

abundance: -
v_gene: TRBV6-1
j_gene: TRBJ2-7
CDR3aa: CASSTDRGPYEQYF

abundance: many
v_gene: TRBV5-5
j_gene: TRBJ2-1
CDR3aa: CASSLVINEQFF

abundance: few
v_gene: TRBV11-2
j_gene: TRBJ2-5
CDR3aa: CASSSGLVETQYF

abundance: few
v_gene: TRBV5-1
j_gene: TRBJ2-3
CDR3aa: CASSLAPGLTDTQYF

abundance: -
v_gene: TRBV5-4
j_gene: TRBJ2-1
CDR3aa: CASSLEPTRGNEQFF

abundance: -
v_gene: TRBV7-6
j_gene: TRBJ2-4
CDR3aa: CASSLVEGSIQYF

abundance: -
v_gene: TRBV6-5
j_gene: TRBJ2-1
CDR3aa: CASSLRPGPPSYNEQFF

abundance: many
v_gene: TRBV30
j_gene: TRBJ1-1
CDR3aa: CAWSPGGTEAFF

abundance: -
v_gene: TRBV7-2
j_gene: TRBJ2-1
CDR3aa: CASSLALAEPDNEQFF

abundance: -
v_gene: TRBV29-1
j_gene: TRBJ2-5
CDR3aa: CSVEAGANQETQYF

abundance: -
v_gene: TRBV5-8
j_gene: TRBJ1-1
CDR3aa: CASSFYRVGTEAFF

abundance: few
v_gene: TRBV11-2
j_gene: TRBJ2-7
CDR3aa: CASSLGWGDYEQYF

abundance: few
v_gene: TRBV2
j_gene: TRBJ1-5
CDR3aa: CASSESVNSNQPQHF

abundance: -
v_gene: TRBV11-2
j_gene: TRBJ2-3
CDR3aa: CASSKPSTDSQYF

abundance: -
v_gene: TRBV28
j_gene: TRBJ2-3
CDR3aa: CASSPAGIPTDTQFF

abundance: few
v_gene: TRBV2
j_gene: TRBJ1-1
CDR3aa: CASSRTENTEAFF

abundance: -
v_gene: TRBV4-3
j_gene: TRBJ1-3
CDR3aa: CASSLNEVGAGNTIYF

abundance: once
v_gene: TRBV6-2/TRBV6-3
j_gene: TRBJ2-1
CDR3aa: CASSYTSGVHNEQFF

abundance: -
v_gene: TRBV7-2
j_gene: TRBJ2-7
CDR3aa: CASSLARGTEEQYF

abundance: many
v_gene: TRBV20-1
j_gene: TRBJ1-1
CDR3aa: CSADTGRGTEAFF

abundance: -
v_gene: TRBV18
j_gene: TRBJ1-4
CDR3aa: CASSQNRSPNEKLFF

abundance: few
v_gene: TRBV12-3/TRBV12-4
j_gene: TRBJ1-1
CDR3aa: CASSLQTGPDTEAFF

abundance: many
v_gene: TRBV29-1
j_gene: TRBJ1-2
CDR3aa: CSVEEGYTF

abundance: many
v_gene: TRBV3-1
j_gene: TRBJ1-5
CDR3aa: CASSQGGYSNQPQHF

abundance: few
v_gene: TRBV6-1
j_gene: TRBJ2-1
CDR3aa: CASRKADFYNEQFF

abundance: -
v_gene: TRBV3-1
j_gene: TRBJ2-3
CDR3aa: CASSHPLATDTQYF

abundance: -
v_gene: TRBV7-2
j_gene: TRBJ2-7
CDR3aa: CASSRDSITYEQYF

abundance: -
v_gene: TRBV2
j_gene: TRBJ1-3
CDR3aa: CVSSGHLSGNTIYF

abundance: many
v_gene: TRBV6-1
j_gene: TRBJ2-7
CDR3aa: CASSEAPRGGSYEQYF

abundance: -
v_gene: TRBV28
j_gene: TRBJ2-7
CDR3aa: CASSYANSYEQYF

abundance: -
v_gene: TRBV24-1
j_gene: TRBJ2-3
CDR3aa: CATSDSTGLADTQYF

abundance: few
v_gene: TRBV7-9
j_gene: TRBJ1-4
CDR3aa: CASSTPQGWANEKLFF

abundance: many
v_gene: TRBV2
j_gene: TRBJ2-1
CDR3aa: CASGTSRNNEQFF

abundance: -
v_gene: TRBV11-2
j_gene: TRBJ1-1
CDR3aa: CASSLRMTENTEAFF

abundance: -
v_gene: TRBV9
j_gene: TRBJ2-5
CDR3aa: CASSGQAVTQYF

abundance: few
v_gene: TRBV28
j_gene: TRBJ1-6
CDR3aa: CASSLSAGNSPLHF

abundance: many
v_gene: TRBV7-3
j_gene: TRBJ2-2
CDR3aa: CASSLGHTTRMVTGELFF

abundance: -
v_gene: TRBV6-5
j_gene: TRBJ2-7
CDR3aa: CASSYAQTYEQYF

abundance: few
v_gene: TRBV20-1
j_gene: TRBJ1-1
CDR3aa: CSAPTGFTEAFF

abundance: -
v_gene: TRBV19
j_gene: TRBJ2-2
CDR3aa: CASSMGWQGAGELFF

abundance: -
v_gene: TRBV4-2
j_gene: TRBJ2-1
CDR3aa: CASSQDILGEQFF